This T cell receptor (beta chain) came from a study of blood T cell repertoires in COVID-19. Profiled with immunoSEQ multiplex PCR; TCRdb holds only in-frame clones, not every one. The table includes some 250,000 clones, around 88% detected once. The receptor was derived from a man under 40 with active or convalescent COVID-19. Sequenced input: peripheral blood.

The CDR3 sequence: CASSGSAGETDTQYF. CDR3 in DNA: TGTGCCAGTAGTGGTTCCGCGGGAGAGACAGATACGCAGTATTTT. The J gene is TRBJ2-3, the V gene TRBV19; the match to TRBD2 covers 7 bases. Trimming cost V 5 bases and J 3 bases; bases outside gene matches: 8. The CDR3 consists of 15 residues. Germline V gene data show CDR1 as LNHDA and CDR2 as SQIVND (reference sequence).